This T cell receptor (beta chain) was sequenced during a study of blood T cell repertoires in COVID-19 (dated by TCRdb to the early 2020s). About the study as a whole: The collaborator samples originated in the United States, Italy and Spain and spanned the acute and convalescent phases of COVID-19. The prospective study material was composed of cDNA or gDNA derived from T cells, B-cell-depleted T cells, or PBMCs. Deeply sampled blood TCRbeta repertoires from subjects exposed to, actively infected with, or recovered from COVID-19 were included in the dataset. The repertoires were released in a freely available public database intended as a resource for research on the immune response to SARS-CoV-2. The samples were drawn from the first 160 participants of the ongoing ImmuneRACE study and from 1,254 subjects provided by 6 global collaborators. A de-identified subject ID, COVID-19 status, age in years and sex were almost always included in the sample metadata. Where HLA class I and class II types were available, the types were taken from metadata supplied by the sample provider, not from assay-based typing.

The V end loses 2 bases and the J end loses 7 bases, and a stretch of 11 bases separates them. The CDR3 goes from the cysteine to the phenylalanine over 12 residues. Only the CDR3 DNA stays, 36 bases, in frame from base 1. The germline V gene (reference sequence) gives CDR1 as GTSNPN and CDR2 as SVGIG. Beyond this particular receptor, the publication reports: The amount of clinical and demographic metadata varied by source and participant and was provided uncurated.

Enrolling through a virtual design, the prospective study's participants ranged in age from roughly 18 to 90 years and lived across 20 to 25 United States geographic areas. To assign participants to cohorts, the prospective study relied on clinical history that participants themselves reported in a screening survey and a study questionnaire. In the prospective study, mobile phlebotomists collected whole blood, serum and a nasopharyngeal or oropharyngeal swab from each participant. Prospective study participants could optionally give additional blood draws and questionnaires over a 2-month period. Before DNA extraction, prospective study blood samples were shipped either frozen or at room temperature. TCRbeta CDR3 regions were amplified from genomic DNA by means of the immunoSEQ Assay, a bias-controlled multiplex PCR. Concerning the study's data processing: Nucleated cell counts per sample were estimated from amplification of reference gene primers within the assay. Sequence reads were collapsed and filtered to measure the absolute abundance of every unique TCRbeta CDR3 rearrangement. Productive Simpson clonality was computed per sample as the square root of Simpson's diversity index over productive rearrangements. As stored in TCRdb, this immuneACCESS dataset retains in-frame rearrangements with V and J assigned. A fraction of the clones does not appear; measured against another copy, unresolved V genes explain less than half of the discrepancy, and the remainder lacks a known reason. That table furnishes V, J and clone size, whereas the DNA furnished D and trimming. The sample data list approximately 170,000 clones, and around four fifths of these were observed just once. The ten biggest clones cover 3.6% of the sample.

As for this clone: The antigen it recognizes is unknown. No quality values exist for individual bases; no much larger clone is one base distant.

The rearranged chain carries TRBV30 and TRBJ1-2, and perhaps TRBD1 as D gene, on 5 matching bases. The sequence was obtained from a woman in her forties or fifties in a cohort exposed to, infected with or recovered from COVID-19 (not recorded which). What was sequenced was PBMCs or T cells enriched from blood (not recorded which). The CDR3 protein is CAWSPGQGGYTF. The DNA reads as follows: TGTGCCTGGAGTCCAGGGCAAGGTGGCTACACCTTC.